This T cell receptor beta chain appears in the sequencing data of a study of OX40 agonist ivuxolimab in advanced cancers. Germline-derived CDR1 and CDR2 are LNHDA and SQIVND (reference sequence). The CDR3 length is 13 residues. Trimming at V came to 10 bases and at J to 3 bases, leaving 6 bases not matched to a gene. Comments on this clone: Its antigen remains unidentified.

Generated by immunoSEQ multiplex PCR, the TCRdb table keeps only in-frame clones and is missing some. The sample carries fewer than 95,000 clones, around 80% recorded once. Study-wide findings and caveats: Fewer expanded clones were found on average in CD4+ than in CD8+ T cells. Antigen specificity remained undetermined for the expanded peripheral T cells.

This sequence joins TRBV19 and TRBJ2-1; 7 nucleotides agree with TRBD2. The sequence derives from an adult with an advanced solid tumor such as melanoma, head and neck, liver or kidney cancer. This sample comprised CD4+ or CD8+ T cells sorted from blood, obtained in a trial of the OX40 agonist ivuxolimab. The CDR3 loop is CATNSGFYNEQFF. CDR3 nucleotide sequence: TGTGCCACAAATAGCGGGTTCTACAATGAGCAGTTCTTC.